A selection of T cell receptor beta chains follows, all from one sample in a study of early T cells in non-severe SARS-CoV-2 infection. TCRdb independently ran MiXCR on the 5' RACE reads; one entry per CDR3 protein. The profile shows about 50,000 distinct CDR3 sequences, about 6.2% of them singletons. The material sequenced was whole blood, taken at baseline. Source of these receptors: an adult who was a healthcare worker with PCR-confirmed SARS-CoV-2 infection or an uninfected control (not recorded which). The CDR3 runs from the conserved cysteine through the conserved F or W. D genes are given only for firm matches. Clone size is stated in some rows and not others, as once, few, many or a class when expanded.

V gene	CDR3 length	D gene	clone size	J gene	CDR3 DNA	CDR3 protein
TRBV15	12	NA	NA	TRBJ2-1	TGTGCCACCAGCAGAGGGTTCGGTGAGCAGTTCTTC	CATSRGFGEQFF
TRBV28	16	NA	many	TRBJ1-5	TGTGCCAGCAGTTCTGTTGACAGCCTCTTTAATCAGCCCCAGCATTTT	CASSSVDSLFNQPQHF
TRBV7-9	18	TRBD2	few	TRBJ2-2	TGTGCCAGCAGCTTACCCGGGACTAGCGGGAGTTCTCCCGGGGAGCTGTTTTTT	CASSLPGTSGSSPGELFF
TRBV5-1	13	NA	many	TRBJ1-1	TGCGCCAGCAGCCGGACCGCGAACACTGAAGCTTTCTTT	CASSRTANTEAFF
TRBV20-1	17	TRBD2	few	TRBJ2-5	TGCAGTGCTAGAGATCTGAGACTAGCGGGAGTTAAGGAGACCCAGTACTTC	CSARDLRLAGVKETQYF
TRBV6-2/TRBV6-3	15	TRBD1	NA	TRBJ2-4	TGTGCCAGCACCGACGGGGACAGAGCCAAAAACATTCAGTACTTC	CASTDGDRAKNIQYF
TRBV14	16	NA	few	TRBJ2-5	TGTGCCAGCAGCCAACCCGGACGGCGGAGGGGGGAGACCCAGTACTTC	CASSQPGRRRGETQYF
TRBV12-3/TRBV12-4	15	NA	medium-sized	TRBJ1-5	TGTGCCAGCAGTTTAGGCTACGGGGGCAATCAGCCCCAGCATTTT	CASSLGYGGNQPQHF
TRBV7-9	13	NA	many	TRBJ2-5	TGTGCCAGCAGCTTGGAGGGTCCGGGGACCCAGTACTTC	CASSLEGPGTQYF
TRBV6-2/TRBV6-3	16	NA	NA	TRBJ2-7	TGTGCCAGCAGTTACGTCGGGACGGTTAGCTCCTACGAGCAGTACTTC	CASSYVGTVSSYEQYF
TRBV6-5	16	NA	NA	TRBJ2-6	TGTGCCAGCAGTTACTCGGTGGGTTCTGGGGCCAACGTCCTGACTTTC	CASSYSVGSGANVLTF
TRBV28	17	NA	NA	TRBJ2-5	TGTGCCAGCAGTTTCCTGAGACCGGGACAAGCACAAGAGACCCAGTACTTC	CASSFLRPGQAQETQYF
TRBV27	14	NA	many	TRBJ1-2	TGTGCCAGCAGTCCGCCTGGTTTGGCCTATGGCTACACCTTC	CASSPPGLAYGYTF
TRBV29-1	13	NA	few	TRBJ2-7	TGCAGCGTTGCCCAGGGGCTCTCCTACGAGCAGTACTTC	CSVAQGLSYEQYF
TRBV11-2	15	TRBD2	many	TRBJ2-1	TGTGCCAGCAGCGCCAGACTAGCGGGATACAATGAGCAGTTCTTC	CASSARLAGYNEQFF
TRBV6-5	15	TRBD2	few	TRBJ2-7	TGTGCCAGCAGTCAGGGACTAGCGGGAGTTGACGAGCAGTACTTC	CASSQGLAGVDEQYF
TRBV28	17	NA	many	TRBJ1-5	TGTGCCAGCAGTTCCCCGGCGGGGGACGAGGACAATCAGCCCCAGCATTTT	CASSSPAGDEDNQPQHF
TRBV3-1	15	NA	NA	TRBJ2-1	TGTGCCAGCAGCCCATCGGGACTCCGCTACAATGAGCAGTTCTTC	CASSPSGLRYNEQFF
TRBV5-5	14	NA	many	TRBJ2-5	TGTGCCAGCAGCCCCCGGGACTACCAAGAGACCCAGTACTTC	CASSPRDYQETQYF
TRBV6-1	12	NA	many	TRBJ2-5	TGTGCCAGCAGTGTTAATCAGAAGACCCAGTACTTC	CASSVNQKTQYF
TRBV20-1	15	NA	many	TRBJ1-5	TGCAGTGCCCCTCCACGGGGGGCGATATCCCAGCCCCAGCATTTT	CSAPPRGAISQPQHF
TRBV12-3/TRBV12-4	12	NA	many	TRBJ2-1	TGTGCCAGCAGTCCCGGGACCTACGGCAAGTTCTTC	CASSPGTYGKFF
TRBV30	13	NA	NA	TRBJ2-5	TGTGCCTGGAGTGTGGCCGGGCTGGAGACCCAGTACTTC	CAWSVAGLETQYF
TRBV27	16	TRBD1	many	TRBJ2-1	TGTGCCAGCAGTTTCCACGACAGGGGCGGTTACAATGAGCAGTTCTTC	CASSFHDRGGYNEQFF
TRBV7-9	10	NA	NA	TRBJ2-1	TGTGCCAGCTGGGCGGGAGAGCAGTTCTTC	CASWAGEQFF
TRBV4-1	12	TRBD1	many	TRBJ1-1	TGCGCCAGCAGCCCCGGGACAGATGAAGCTTTCTTT	CASSPGTDEAFF
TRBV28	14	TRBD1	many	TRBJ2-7	TGTGCCAGCAGTAGGACAGGGGGCGGATACGAGCAGTACTTC	CASSRTGGGYEQYF
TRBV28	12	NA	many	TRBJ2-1	TGTGCCAGCAGTTGGGAAAGACGTGAGCAGTTCTTC	CASSWERREQFF
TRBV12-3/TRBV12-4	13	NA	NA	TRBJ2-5	TGTGCCAGCAGTTTAGAACAGGGCGGGACCCAGTACTTC	CASSLEQGGTQYF
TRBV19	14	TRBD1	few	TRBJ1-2	TGTGCCAGTAGTAGCACAGGGGGCAACTATGGCTACACCTTC	CASSSTGGNYGYTF
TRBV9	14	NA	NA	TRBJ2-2	TGTGCCAGCAGCGTGGGGTCCGGCCCCGGGGAGCTGTTTTTT	CASSVGSGPGELFF
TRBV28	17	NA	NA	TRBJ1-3	TGTGCCAGCAGTCCCCCTCAGGGGAAGGGCTCTGGAAACACCATATATTTT	CASSPPQGKGSGNTIYF
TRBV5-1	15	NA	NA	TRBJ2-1	TGCGCCAGCAGCTACCAGGGCATGCCTGGGTATGAGCAGTTCTTC	CASSYQGMPGYEQFF
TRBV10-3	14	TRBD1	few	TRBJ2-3	TGTGCCATCGAACAGGGGGGTAGCACAGATACGCAGTATTTT	CAIEQGGSTDTQYF
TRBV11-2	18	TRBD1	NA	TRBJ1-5	TGTGCCAGCAGCCTACGGACAGGGGGCGCGGCTAGCAATCAGCCCCAGCATTTT	CASSLRTGGAASNQPQHF
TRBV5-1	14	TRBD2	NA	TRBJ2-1	TGCGCCAGCAGGCGGGCTAGCGGAAGGGATGAGCAGTTCTTC	CASRRASGRDEQFF
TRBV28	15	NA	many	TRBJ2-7	TGTGCCAGCAGTTTCGGTGCGCCAAGTTCCTACGAGCAGTACTTC	CASSFGAPSSYEQYF
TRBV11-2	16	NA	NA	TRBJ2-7	TGTGCCAGCAGATTAGGAACGGGCACTAATACCTACGAGCAGTACTTC	CASRLGTGTNTYEQYF
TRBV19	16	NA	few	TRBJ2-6	TGTGCCAGTAGTGACAGGACAGTAACTGGGGCCAACGTCCTGACTTTC	CASSDRTVTGANVLTF
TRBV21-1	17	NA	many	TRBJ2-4	TGTGCCAGCAGCAAAGGGAATCAAGCGGGAGTATCCAACATTCAGTACTTC	CASSKGNQAGVSNIQYF
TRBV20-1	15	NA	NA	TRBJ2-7	TGCAGTGCTCCATCACCCCCCAGCGGACTATACGAGCAGTACTTC	CSAPSPPSGLYEQYF
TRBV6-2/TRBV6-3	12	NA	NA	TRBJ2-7	TGTGCCAGCAGTTACGTTGCGGGGGAGCAGTACTTC	CASSYVAGEQYF
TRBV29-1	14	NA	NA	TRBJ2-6	TGCAGCGTTGAACCCCTCATTGGGGCCAACGTCCTGACTTTC	CSVEPLIGANVLTF